This T cell receptor (beta chain) was profiled in a study of blood T cell repertoires in COVID-19. Background on the study: Specimens from acute and convalescent COVID-19 originated in the United States, Italy and Spain. From T cells, B-cell-depleted T cells, or PBMCs came the material, which was cDNA or gDNA.

How the authors handled the data: Quantification of nucleated cells was approximated via reference gene primer amplification. Sequenced by immunoSEQ multiplex PCR; TCRdb stores in-frame clones only, minus some. D and trimming come from the DNA, and the V and J calls and clone size come from that table. In the table there are about 80,000 clones, about 91% of which are singletons. V lost 6 bases and J 0 bases, leaving 8 bases between the germline ends. There are 13 residues in the CDR3. Germline values: CDR1 ENHRY, CDR2 SYGVKD. V is TRBV10-3 and J is TRBJ1-1, with D hard to call. The clonotype originates from a woman of 80 years or more with acute or convalescent COVID-19. Sequenced: peripheral blood. The CDR3 spells CAISGTVNTEAFF. In DNA form, the CDR3 reads TGTGCCATCAGCGGAACAGTGAACACTGAAGCTTTCTTT.